This entry concerns a single T cell receptor (beta chain). Clones were read by immunoSEQ multiplex PCR, and TCRdb kept only the in-frame ones, dropping some. Of some 130,000 clones detected, under 90% appear once; the ten largest clones hold about 2.6%. The CDR3 is made up of 15 amino acids. Germline V gives CDR1 SGDLS, CDR2 YYNGEE. V was trimmed by 3 bases and J by 0 bases, leaving 10 bases between them. Those who participated ranged in age from roughly 18 to 89 years and resided in about two dozen US areas. Participants reported their clinical history, and cohort assignment relied on those reports. The data belong to a study of blood T cell repertoires in COVID-19. Background on the study: Donors in the United States, Italy and Spain gave samples during acute or convalescent COVID-19.

The genes are TRBV9 and TRBJ1-5; D possibly corresponds to TRBD1 (6 bases). The sequence was collected from a man aged 40-49 years with acute COVID-19. The material sequenced was PBMCs or T cells enriched from blood (not recorded which). The CDR3 reads CASSGGGHSNQPQHF. Written as DNA, the CDR3 is TGTGCCAGCAGCGGCGGGGGCCATAGCAATCAGCCCCAGCATTTT.